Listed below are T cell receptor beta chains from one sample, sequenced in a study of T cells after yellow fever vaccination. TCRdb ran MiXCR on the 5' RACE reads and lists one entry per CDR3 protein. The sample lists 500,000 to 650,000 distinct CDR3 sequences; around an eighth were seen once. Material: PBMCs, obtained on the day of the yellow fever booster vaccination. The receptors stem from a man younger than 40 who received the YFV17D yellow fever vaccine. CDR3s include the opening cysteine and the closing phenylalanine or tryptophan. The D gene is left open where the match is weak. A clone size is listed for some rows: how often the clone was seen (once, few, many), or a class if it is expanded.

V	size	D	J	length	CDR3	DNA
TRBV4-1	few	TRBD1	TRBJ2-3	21	CASSQSPGQGIKRELADTQYF	TGCGCCAGCAGCCAAAGCCCGGGACAGGGGATTAAGCGGGAGCTAGCAGATACGCAGTATTTT
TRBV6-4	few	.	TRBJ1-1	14	CASSETDGNTEAFF	TGTGCCAGCAGTGAGACTGACGGGAACACTGAAGCTTTCTTT
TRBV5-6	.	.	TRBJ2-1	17	CASSSVWTMSSYNEQFF	TGTGCCAGCAGCTCTGTTTGGACAATGAGCTCCTACAATGAGCAGTTCTTC
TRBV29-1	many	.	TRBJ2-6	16	CSVVSDIFSGANVLTF	TGCAGCGTTGTTTCGGACATCTTCTCTGGGGCCAACGTCCTGACTTTC
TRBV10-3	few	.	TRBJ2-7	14	CAISESGRAYEQYF	TGTGCCATCAGTGAGTCGGGCAGAGCCTACGAGCAGTACTTC
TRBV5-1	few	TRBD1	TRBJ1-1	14	CASSPPRDRAEAFF	TGCGCCAGCAGCCCCCCCCGGGACAGAGCTGAAGCTTTCTTT
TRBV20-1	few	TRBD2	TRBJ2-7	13	CSAYGPGGLEQYF	TGCAGTGCGTATGGCCCGGGGGGTCTCGAGCAGTACTTC
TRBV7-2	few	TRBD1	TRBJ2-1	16	CASSLAGTGSYNEQFF	TGTGCCAGCAGCTTAGCAGGGACAGGGTCTTACAATGAGCAGTTCTTC
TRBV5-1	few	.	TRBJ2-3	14	CASQSLPAADTQYF	TGCGCCAGCCAGTCCCTCCCGGCAGCAGATACGCAGTATTTT
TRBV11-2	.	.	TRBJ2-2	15	CASSFRGGNTGELFF	TGTGCCAGCAGCTTCCGGGGCGGGAACACCGGGGAGCTGTTTTTT
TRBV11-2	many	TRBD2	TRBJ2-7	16	CASSPMTSGISNEQYF	TGTGCCAGCAGCCCGATGACTAGCGGGATCTCCAACGAGCAGTACTTC
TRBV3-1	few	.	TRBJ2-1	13	CASSQGPNNEQFF	TGTGCCAGCAGCCAAGGCCCAAACAATGAGCAGTTCTTC
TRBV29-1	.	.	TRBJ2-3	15	CSVALPGRNTDTQYF	TGCAGCGTTGCACTCCCAGGGCGTAACACAGATACGCAGTATTTT
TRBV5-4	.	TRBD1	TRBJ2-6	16	CASSDPDRAGANVLTF	TGTGCCAGCAGCGACCCAGACAGGGCTGGGGCCAACGTCCTGACTTTC
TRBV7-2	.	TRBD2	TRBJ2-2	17	CASSSWTSGRDIGELFF	TGTGCCAGCAGCTCCTGGACTAGCGGGAGGGATATCGGGGAGCTGTTTTTT
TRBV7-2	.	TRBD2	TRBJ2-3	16	CASSLRTSGNTDTQYF	TGTGCCAGCAGCCTCCGGACTAGCGGGAACACAGATACGCAGTATTTT
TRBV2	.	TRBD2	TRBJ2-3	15	CASSLLSGQTDTQYF	TGTGCCAGCAGTCTCCTTAGCGGGCAAACAGATACGCAGTATTTT
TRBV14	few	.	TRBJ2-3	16	CASSHYLYGSTDTQYF	TGTGCCAGCAGCCATTACCTTTACGGGAGCACAGATACGCAGTATTTT
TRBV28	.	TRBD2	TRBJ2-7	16	CASSPHPSGSFYEQYF	TGTGCCAGCAGTCCCCACCCCAGCGGGAGTTTCTACGAGCAGTACTTC
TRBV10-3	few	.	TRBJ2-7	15	CAISESGPEGLEQYF	TGTGCCATCAGTGAGTCCGGGCCCGAGGGTCTCGAGCAGTACTTC
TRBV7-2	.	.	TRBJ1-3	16	CASSSQMGRRGNTIYF	TGTGCCAGCAGCTCCCAGATGGGGAGACGTGGAAACACCATATATTTT
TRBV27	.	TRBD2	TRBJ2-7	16	CASRETAGGRPYEQYF	TGTGCCAGCAGGGAAACAGCGGGAGGGCGCCCCTACGAGCAGTACTTC
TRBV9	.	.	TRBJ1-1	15	CASAADGGRKTEAFF	TGTGCCAGCGCGGCGGACGGGGGGAGGAAAACTGAAGCTTTCTTT
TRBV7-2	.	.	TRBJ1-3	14	CASSWTVSGNTIYF	TGTGCCAGCAGCTGGACAGTCTCTGGAAACACCATATATTTT
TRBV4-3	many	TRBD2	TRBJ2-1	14	CASSQETSGRALFF	TGCGCCAGCAGCCAAGAAACTAGCGGGAGGGCCTTGTTCTTC
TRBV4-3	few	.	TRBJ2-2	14	CASSQIGAGGELFF	TGCGCCAGCAGCCAGATAGGGGCGGGCGGGGAGCTGTTTTTT
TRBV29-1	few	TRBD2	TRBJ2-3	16	CSVQPPGLAGTDTQYF	TGCAGCGTCCAACCCCCGGGACTAGCGGGTACAGATACGCAGTATTTT
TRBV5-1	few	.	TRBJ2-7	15	CASSPGTGLGLEQYF	TGCGCCAGCAGCCCGGGTACAGGGTTGGGGCTCGAGCAGTACTTC
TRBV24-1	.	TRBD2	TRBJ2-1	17	CATSDRLTSGRVGEQFF	TGTGCCACCAGTGATAGGCTGACTAGCGGGAGGGTTGGTGAGCAGTTCTTC
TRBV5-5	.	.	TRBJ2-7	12	CASSLGVIEQYF	TGTGCCAGCAGCTTAGGAGTGATCGAGCAGTACTTC
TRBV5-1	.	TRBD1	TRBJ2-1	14	CASSLGQGQAEQFF	TGCGCCAGCAGCCTTGGACAGGGCCAAGCGGAGCAGTTCTTC
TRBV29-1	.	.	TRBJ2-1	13	CSGTRRPPSEQFF	TGCAGCGGGACCCGCAGGCCCCCCAGTGAGCAGTTCTTC
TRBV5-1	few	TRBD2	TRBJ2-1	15	CASSTLAGGYNEQFF	TGCGCCAGCAGCACACTAGCGGGGGGCTACAATGAGCAGTTCTTC
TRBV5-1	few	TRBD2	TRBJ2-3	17	CASSSVTSVGVADTQYF	TGCGCCAGCAGCTCGGTTACTAGCGTCGGAGTAGCAGATACGCAGTATTTT
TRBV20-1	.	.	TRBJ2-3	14	CSASTGAPPDTQYF	TGCAGTGCTAGCACGGGAGCTCCGCCAGATACGCAGTATTTT
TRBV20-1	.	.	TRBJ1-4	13	CSAKRSIAEKLFF	TGCAGTGCTAAAAGGAGTATCGCTGAAAAACTGTTTTTT
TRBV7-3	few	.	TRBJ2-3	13	CASSFIVGDTQYF	TGTGCCAGCAGCTTCATAGTTGGAGATACGCAGTATTTT
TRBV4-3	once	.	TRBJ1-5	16	CASSQDRTGWAQPQHF	TGCGCCAGCAGCCAAGATAGGACGGGGTGGGCTCAGCCCCAGCATTTT